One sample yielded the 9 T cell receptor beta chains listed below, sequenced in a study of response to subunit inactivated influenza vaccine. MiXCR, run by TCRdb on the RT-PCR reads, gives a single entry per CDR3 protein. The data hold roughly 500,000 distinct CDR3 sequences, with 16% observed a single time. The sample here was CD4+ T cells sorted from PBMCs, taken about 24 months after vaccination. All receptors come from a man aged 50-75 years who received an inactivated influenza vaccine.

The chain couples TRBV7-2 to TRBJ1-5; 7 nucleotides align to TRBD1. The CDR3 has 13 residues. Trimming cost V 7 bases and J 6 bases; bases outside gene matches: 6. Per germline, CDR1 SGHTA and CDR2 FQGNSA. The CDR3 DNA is TGTGCCAGCACCATGGACAGGTCTCAGCCCCAGCATTTT. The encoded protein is CASTMDRSQPQHF. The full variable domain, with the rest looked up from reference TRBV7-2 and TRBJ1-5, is GAGVSQSPSNKVTEKGKDVELRCDPISGHTALYWYRQSLGQGLEFLIYFQGNSAPDKSGLPSDRFSAERTGGSVSTLTIQRTQQEDSAVYLCASTMDRSQPQHFGDGTRLSIL.

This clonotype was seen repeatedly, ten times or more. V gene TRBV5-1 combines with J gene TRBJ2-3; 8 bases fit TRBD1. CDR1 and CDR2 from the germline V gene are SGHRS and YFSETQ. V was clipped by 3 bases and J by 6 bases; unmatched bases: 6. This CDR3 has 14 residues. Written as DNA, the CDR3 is TGCGCCAGCAGCTCTGGGACAGGTCCTGATACGCAGTATTTT. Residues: CASSSGTGPDTQYF.

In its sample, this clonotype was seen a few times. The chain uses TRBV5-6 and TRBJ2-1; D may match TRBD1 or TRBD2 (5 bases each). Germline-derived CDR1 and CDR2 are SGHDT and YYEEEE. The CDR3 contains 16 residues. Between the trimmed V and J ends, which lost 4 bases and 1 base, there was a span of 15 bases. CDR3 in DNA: TGTGCCAGCAGCGGTAGGGTGAGGGGTTCCTACAATGAGCAGTTCTTC. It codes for CASSGRVRGSYNEQFF. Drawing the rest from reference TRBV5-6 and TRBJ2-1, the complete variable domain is DAGVTQSPTHLIKTRGQQVTLRCSPKSGHDTVSWYQQALGQGPQFIFQYYEEEERQRGNFPDRFSGHQFPNYSSELNVNALLLGDSALYLCASSGRVRGSYNEQFFGPGTRLTVL.

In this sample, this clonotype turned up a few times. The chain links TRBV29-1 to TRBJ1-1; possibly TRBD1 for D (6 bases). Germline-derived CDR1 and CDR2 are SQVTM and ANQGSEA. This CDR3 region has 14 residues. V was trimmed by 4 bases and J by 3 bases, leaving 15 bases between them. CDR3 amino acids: CSVVQGTEDTEAFF. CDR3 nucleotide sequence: TGCAGCGTTGTCCAGGGGACTGAGGACACTGAAGCTTTCTTT.

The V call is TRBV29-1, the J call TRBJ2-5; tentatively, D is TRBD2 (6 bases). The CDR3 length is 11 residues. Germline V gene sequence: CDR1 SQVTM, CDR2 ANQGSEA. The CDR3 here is CSERVQETQYF. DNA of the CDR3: TGCAGTGAGCGGGTTCAAGAGACCCAGTACTTC.

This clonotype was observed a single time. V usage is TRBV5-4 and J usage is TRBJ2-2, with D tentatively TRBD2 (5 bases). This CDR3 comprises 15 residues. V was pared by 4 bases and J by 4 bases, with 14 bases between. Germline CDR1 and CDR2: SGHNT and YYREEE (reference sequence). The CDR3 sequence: CASSPLDGITGELFF. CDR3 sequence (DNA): TGTGCCAGCAGCCCTCTAGACGGGATCACCGGGGAGCTGTTTTTT.

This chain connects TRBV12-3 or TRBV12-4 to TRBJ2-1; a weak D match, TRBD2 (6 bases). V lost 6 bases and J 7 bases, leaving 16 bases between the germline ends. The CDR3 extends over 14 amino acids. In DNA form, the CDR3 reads TGTGCCAGCAGACCCGGGACTGGTGCTAATGAGCAGTTCTTC. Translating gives CASRPGTGANEQFF.

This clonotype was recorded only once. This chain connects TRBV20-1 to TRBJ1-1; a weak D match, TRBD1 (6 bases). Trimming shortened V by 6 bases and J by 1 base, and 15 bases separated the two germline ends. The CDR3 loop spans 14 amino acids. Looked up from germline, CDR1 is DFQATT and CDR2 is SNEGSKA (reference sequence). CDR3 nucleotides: TGCAGTGCGCGAAGGGGACATGAGAACACTGAAGCTTTCTTT. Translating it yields CSARRGHENTEAFF.

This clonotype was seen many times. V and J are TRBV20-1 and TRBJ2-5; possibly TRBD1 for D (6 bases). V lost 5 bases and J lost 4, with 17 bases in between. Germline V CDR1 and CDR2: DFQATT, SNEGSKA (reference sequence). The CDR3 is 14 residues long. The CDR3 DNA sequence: TGCAGTGCTCACCCCCAGGGGCTCCGAGAGACCCAGTACTTC. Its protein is CSAHPQGLRETQYF.